This TCR beta chain was identified during a study of response to subunit inactivated influenza vaccine. Points from the study as a whole: Every seasonal influenza vaccination brings in few new T cells, the authors suggested.

TCRdb called the RT-PCR reads again in MiXCR, with one record for every CDR3 protein. Here the sample spans about 160,000 distinct CDR3 sequences, roughly 10% being singletons. With regard to this clonotype: Antigen specificity is unknown.

The V gene lost 7 bases and the J gene lost 7 bases, with 17 bases spanning the gap. CDR1 is MNHNS, CDR2 SASEGT, per germline. The CDR3 sequence is 15 residues long. The sequences come from non-naive T cells sorted from PBMCs, collected about 40 days after vaccination. The sequence derives from a man aged 50-59 years who received an inactivated influenza vaccine. The chain uses TRBV6-1 and TRBJ1-6; D is uncertain. In DNA, the CDR3 is TGTGCCAGCACCCTTCTTCCTCGGCGGAATTCACCCCTCCACTTT. Protein product: CASTLLPRRNSPLHF.